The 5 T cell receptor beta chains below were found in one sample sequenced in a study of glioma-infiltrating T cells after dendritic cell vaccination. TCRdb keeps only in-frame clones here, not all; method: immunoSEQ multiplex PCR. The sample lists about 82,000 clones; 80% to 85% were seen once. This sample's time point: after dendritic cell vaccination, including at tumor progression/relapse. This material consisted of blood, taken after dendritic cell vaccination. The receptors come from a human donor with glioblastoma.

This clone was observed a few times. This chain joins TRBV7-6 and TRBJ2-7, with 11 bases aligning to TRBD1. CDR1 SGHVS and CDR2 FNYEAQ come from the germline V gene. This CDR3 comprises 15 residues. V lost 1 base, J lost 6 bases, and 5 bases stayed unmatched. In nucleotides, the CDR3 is TGTGCCAGCAGCTTAGTATGGGGGACAGGGGGCGAGCAGTACTTC. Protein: CASSLVWGTGGEQYF.

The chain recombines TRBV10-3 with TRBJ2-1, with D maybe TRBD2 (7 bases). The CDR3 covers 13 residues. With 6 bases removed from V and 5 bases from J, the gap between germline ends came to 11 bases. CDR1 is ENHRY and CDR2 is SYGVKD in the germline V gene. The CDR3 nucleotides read TGTGCCATCAGAGAAGGGGGGGACAATGAGCAGTTCTTC. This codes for CAIREGGDNEQFF.

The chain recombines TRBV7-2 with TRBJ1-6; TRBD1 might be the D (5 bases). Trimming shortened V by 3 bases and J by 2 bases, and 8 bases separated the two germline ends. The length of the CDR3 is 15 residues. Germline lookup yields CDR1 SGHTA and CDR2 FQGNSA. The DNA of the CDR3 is TGTGCCAGCAGCTTGGCCAGGGCCTATAATTCACCCCTCCACTTT. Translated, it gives CASSLARAYNSPLHF.

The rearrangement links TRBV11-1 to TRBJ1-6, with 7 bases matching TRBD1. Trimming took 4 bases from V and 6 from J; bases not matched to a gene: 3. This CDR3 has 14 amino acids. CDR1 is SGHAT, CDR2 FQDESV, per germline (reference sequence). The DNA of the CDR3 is TGTGCCAGCAGCTCGGACAGGAGTAATTCACCCCTCCACTTT. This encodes CASSSDRSNSPLHF.

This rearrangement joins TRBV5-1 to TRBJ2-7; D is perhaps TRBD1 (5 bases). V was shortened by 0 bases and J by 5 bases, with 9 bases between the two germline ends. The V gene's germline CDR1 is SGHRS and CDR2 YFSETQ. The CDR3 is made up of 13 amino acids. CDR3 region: CASSLATGDEQYF. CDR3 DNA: TGCGCCAGCAGCTTGGCCACAGGAGACGAGCAGTACTTC.